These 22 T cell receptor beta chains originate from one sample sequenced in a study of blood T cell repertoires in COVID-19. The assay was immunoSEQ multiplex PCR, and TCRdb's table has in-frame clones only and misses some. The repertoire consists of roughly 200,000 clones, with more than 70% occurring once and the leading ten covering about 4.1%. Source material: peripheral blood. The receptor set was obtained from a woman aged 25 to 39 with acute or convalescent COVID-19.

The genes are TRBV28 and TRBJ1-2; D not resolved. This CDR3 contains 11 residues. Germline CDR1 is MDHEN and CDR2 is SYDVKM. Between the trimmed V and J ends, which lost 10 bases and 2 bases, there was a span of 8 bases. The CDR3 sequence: CATRRNYGYTF. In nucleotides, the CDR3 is TGTGCCACCAGGAGGAACTATGGCTACACCTTC.

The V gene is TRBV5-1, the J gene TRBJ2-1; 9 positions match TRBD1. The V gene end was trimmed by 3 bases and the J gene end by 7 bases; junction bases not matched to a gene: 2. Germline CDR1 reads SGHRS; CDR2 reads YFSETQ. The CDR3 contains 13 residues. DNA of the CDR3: TGCGCCAGCAGCTCAGGGACAGGGAATGAGCAGTTCTTC. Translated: CASSSGTGNEQFF.

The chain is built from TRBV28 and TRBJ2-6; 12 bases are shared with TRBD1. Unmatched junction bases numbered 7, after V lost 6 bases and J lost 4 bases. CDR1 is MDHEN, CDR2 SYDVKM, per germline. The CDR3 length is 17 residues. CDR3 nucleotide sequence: TGTGCCAGCAGGCCGGGACAGGGGGCGAGAGGGGCCAACGTCCTGACTTTC. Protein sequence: CASRPGQGARGANVLTF.

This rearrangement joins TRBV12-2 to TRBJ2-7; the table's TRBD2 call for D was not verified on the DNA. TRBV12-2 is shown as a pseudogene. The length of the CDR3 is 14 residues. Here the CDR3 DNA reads TGTGCAAGTCGGTGTCGTGGCGGGAGTTACGAGCAGTACTTC. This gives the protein CASRCRGGSYEQYF.

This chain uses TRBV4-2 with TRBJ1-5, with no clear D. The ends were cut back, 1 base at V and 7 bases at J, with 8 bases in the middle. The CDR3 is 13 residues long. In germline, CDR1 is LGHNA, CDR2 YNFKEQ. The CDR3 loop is CASSQASEQPQHF. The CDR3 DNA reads TGTGCCAGCAGCCAAGCGAGTGAGCAGCCCCAGCATTTT.

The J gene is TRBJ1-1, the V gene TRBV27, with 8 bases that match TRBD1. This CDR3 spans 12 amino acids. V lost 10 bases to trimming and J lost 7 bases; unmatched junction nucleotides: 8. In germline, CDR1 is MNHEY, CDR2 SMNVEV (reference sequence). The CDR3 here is CATRGQANEAFF. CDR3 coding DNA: TGTGCCACCAGGGGGCAGGCGAATGAAGCTTTCTTT.

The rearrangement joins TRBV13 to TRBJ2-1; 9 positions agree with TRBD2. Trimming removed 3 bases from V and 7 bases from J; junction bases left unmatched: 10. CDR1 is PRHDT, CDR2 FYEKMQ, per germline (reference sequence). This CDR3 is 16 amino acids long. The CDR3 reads CASSFQRGRAANEQFF. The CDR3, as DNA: TGTGCCAGCAGCTTCCAGCGCGGGAGGGCCGCGAATGAGCAGTTCTTC. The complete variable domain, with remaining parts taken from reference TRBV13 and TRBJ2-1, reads AAGVIQSPRHLIKEKRETATLKCYPIPRHDTVYWYQQGPGQDPQFLISFYEKMQSDKGSIPDRFSAQQFSDYHSELNMSSLELGDSALYFCASSFQRGRAANEQFFGPGTRLTVL.

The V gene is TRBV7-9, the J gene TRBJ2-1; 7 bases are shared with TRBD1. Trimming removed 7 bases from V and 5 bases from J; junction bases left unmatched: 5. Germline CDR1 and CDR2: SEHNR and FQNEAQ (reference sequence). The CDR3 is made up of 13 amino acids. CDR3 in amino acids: CASKGAGDNEQFF. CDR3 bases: TGTGCCAGCAAGGGGGCGGGCGACAATGAGCAGTTCTTC. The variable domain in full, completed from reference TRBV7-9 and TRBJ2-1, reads DTGVSQNPRHKITKRGQNVTFRCDPISEHNRLYWYRQTLGQGPEFLTYFQNEAQLEKSRLLSDRFSAERPKGSFSTLEIQRTEQGDSAMYLCASKGAGDNEQFFGPGTRLTVL.

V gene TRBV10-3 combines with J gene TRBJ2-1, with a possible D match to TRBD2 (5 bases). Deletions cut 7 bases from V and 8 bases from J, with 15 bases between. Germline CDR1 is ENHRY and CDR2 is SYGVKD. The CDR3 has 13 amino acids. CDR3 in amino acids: CAITRTLSDEQFF. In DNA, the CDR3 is TGTGCCATCACCCGGACTTTATCTGATGAGCAGTTCTTC.

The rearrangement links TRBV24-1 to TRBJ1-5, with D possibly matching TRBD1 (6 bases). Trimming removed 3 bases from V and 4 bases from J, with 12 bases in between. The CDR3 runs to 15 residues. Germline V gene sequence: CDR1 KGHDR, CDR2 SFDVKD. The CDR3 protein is CATSDPKQGNQPQHF. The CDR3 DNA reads TGTGCCACCAGTGATCCGAAACAGGGTAATCAGCCCCAGCATTTT.

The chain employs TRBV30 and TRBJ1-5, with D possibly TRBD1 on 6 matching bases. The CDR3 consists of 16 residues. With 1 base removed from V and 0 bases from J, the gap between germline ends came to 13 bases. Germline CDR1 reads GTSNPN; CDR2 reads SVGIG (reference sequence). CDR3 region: CAWSGEGGSSNQPQHF. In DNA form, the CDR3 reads TGTGCCTGGAGTGGGGAGGGGGGATCTAGCAATCAGCCCCAGCATTTT.

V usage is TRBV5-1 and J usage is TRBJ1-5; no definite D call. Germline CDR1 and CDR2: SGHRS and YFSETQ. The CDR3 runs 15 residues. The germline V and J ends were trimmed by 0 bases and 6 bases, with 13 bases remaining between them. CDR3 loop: CASSLVGGSRQPQHF. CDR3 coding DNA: TGCGCCAGCAGCTTGGTCGGAGGAAGTCGTCAGCCCCAGCATTTT.

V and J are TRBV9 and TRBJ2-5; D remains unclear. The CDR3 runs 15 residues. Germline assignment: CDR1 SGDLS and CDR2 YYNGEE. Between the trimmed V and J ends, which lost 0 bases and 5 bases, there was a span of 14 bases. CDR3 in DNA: TGTGCCAGCAGCGTAGGAGTCGCCCCAGCGGAGACCCAGTACTTC. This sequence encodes CASSVGVAPAETQYF.

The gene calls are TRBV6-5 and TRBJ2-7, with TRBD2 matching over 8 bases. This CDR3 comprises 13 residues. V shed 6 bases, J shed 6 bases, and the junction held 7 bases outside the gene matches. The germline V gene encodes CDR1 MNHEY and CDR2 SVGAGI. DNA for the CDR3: TGTGCCAGCAGGACTGGACTAGCCTCCGAGCAGTACTTC. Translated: CASRTGLASEQYF.

The CDR3 loop is CASSLDRGLAEETQYF. DNA of the CDR3: TGTGCCAGCAGCTTAGACCGGGGACTAGCGGAAGAGACCCAGTACTTC. The V and J genes are TRBV11-2 and TRBJ2-5, with 11 nucleotides matching TRBD2. Trimming removed 0 bases from V and 3 bases from J; junction bases left unmatched: 3. Germline assignment: CDR1 SGHAT and CDR2 FQNNGV. The CDR3 runs 16 residues.

The CDR3 here is CASSLSTVGLNEQFF. The CDR3 nucleotides read TGTGCCAGCAGTTTATCGACTGTGGGGCTTAATGAGCAGTTCTTC. V and J are TRBV27 and TRBJ2-1, with D possibly TRBD1 on 5 matching bases. CDR1 is MNHEY, CDR2 SMNVEV, per germline (reference sequence). The V gene lost 0 bases and the J gene lost 7 bases, with 13 bases spanning the gap. The CDR3 extends over 15 amino acids.

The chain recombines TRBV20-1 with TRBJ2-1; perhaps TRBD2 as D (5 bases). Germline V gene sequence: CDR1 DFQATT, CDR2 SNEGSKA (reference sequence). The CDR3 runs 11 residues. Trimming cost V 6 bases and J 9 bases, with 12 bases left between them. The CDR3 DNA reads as TGCAGTGCCGTGACTATGCGTGAGCAGTTCTTC. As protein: CSAVTMREQFF.

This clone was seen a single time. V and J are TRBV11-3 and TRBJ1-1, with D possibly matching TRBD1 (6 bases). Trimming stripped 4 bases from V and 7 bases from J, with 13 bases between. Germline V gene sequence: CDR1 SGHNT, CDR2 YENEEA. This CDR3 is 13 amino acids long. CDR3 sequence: CASSSNRDSEAFF. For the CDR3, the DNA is TGTGCCAGCAGCTCAAACAGGGATAGTGAAGCTTTCTTT.

This CDR3 reads CSASSGSATYEQYF. DNA for the CDR3: TGCAGTGCTAGTTCCGGGTCGGCGACTTACGAGCAGTACTTC. The chain joins TRBV20-1 to TRBJ2-7, with unresolved D. Germline V lookup: CDR1 DFQATT, CDR2 SNEGSKA (reference sequence). V was clipped by 3 bases and J by 4 bases, with 16 bases between them. The CDR3 loop spans 14 amino acids.

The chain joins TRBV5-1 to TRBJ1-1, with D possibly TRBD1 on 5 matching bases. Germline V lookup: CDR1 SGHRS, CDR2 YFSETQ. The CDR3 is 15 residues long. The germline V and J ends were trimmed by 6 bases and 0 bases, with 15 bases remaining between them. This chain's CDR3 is CASTPYQGVNTEAFF. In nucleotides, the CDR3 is TGCGCCAGCACCCCCTACCAGGGTGTGAACACTGAAGCTTTCTTT.

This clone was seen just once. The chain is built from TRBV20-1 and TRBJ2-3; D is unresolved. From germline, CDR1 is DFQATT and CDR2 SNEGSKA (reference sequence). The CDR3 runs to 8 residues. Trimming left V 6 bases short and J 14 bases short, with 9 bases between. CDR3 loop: CSARNGYF. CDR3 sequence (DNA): TGCAGTGCCCGAAACGGGTATTTT.

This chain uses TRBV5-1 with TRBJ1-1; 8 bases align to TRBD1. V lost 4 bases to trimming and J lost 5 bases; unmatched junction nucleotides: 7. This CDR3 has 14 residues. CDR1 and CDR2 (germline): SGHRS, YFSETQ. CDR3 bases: TGCGCCAGCAGCGGGTCGGACAGGGAAACTGAAGCTTTCTTT. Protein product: CASSGSDRETEAFF.